The 19 T cell receptor beta chains below were found in one sample sequenced in a study of beta chain features in type 1 diabetes. The isolated RNA, all of it, was reverse transcribed, so expressed TCRB transcripts were what got sequenced. Sequencing used immunoSEQ multiplex PCR; TCRdb keeps in-frame clones, though not all of them. The sample lists 300,000 to 350,000 clones, around a fifth occurring once. Material for sequencing was naive CD4+ T cells from blood. These receptors came from a woman in her late teens or twenties in good health.

This clone has more than one count but fewer than ten. The chain carries TRBV4-1 and TRBJ2-1, with D tentatively TRBD1 (6 bases). Germline loops: CDR1 MGHRA, CDR2 YSYEKL. The CDR3 is 15 residues long. Trimming left V 2 bases short and J 1 base short, with 9 bases between. In DNA form, the CDR3 reads TGCGCCAGCAGCCAATCGACAGGATCCTACAATGAGCAGTTCTTC. Its translation is CASSQSTGSYNEQFF.

In this sample, this clone turned up a few times. V is TRBV18 and J is TRBJ2-3, with 8 bases fitting TRBD2. The CDR3 sequence is 13 residues long. With V trimmed by 5 bases and J by 4 bases, 2 bases remained unmatched. The germline V gene has CDR1 KGHSH and CDR2 LQKENI. Here the CDR3 DNA reads TGTGCCAGCTCAGGGGGACTAGCAGATACGCAGTATTTT. It translates to CASSGGLADTQYF.

The V and J genes are TRBV18 and TRBJ2-3; D gene ambiguous. Trimming removed 0 bases from V and 4 bases from J, with 5 bases in between. Germline CDR1 is KGHSH and CDR2 is LQKENI. The CDR3 sequence is 13 residues long. DNA of the CDR3: TGTGCCAGCTCACCACCGTTCGCAGATACGCAGTATTTT. Residues: CASSPPFADTQYF.

This clone was seen only a few times. The J gene is TRBJ2-2, the V gene TRBV21-1; the table's D call, TRBD2, has no DNA check behind it. TRBV21-1 is noted as a pseudogene. The CDR3 consists of 13 residues. The CDR3 DNA sequence: TGTGCCAGCAGCAAAAGGGAGTACGGGGAGCTGTTTTTT. This codes for CASSKREYGELFF.

In this sample, this clone turned up a few times. V is TRBV2 and J is TRBJ2-5, with 7 positions matching TRBD1. The CDR3 is made up of 13 amino acids. The germline gives CDR1 SNHLY, CDR2 FYNNEI. V lost 6 bases, J lost 5 bases, and 6 bases stayed unmatched. The DNA of the CDR3 is TGTGCCAGCAGGAAGGGGGCCGGGGAGACCCAGTACTTC. It translates to CASRKGAGETQYF.

This chain links TRBV7-9 with TRBJ1-4; D uncertain. This CDR3 is 15 amino acids long. Trimming cost V 4 bases and J 7 bases, with 16 bases left between them. From germline, CDR1 is SEHNR and CDR2 FQNEAQ (reference sequence). CDR3 DNA: TGTGCCAGCAGCTCGCGAGGTCAGATAGGTGAAAAACTGTTTTTT. As protein: CASSSRGQIGEKLFF.

This clone was seen a handful of times. The V and J genes are TRBV7-9 and TRBJ2-7; D remains ambiguous. Germline CDR1 and CDR2: SEHNR and FQNEAQ (reference sequence). V shed 1 base and J shed 5 bases, with 9 bases lying between them. The CDR3 consists of 13 residues. This CDR3 reads CASSLDSPHEQYF. For the CDR3, the DNA is TGTGCCAGCAGCTTAGACAGTCCCCACGAGCAGTACTTC.

This clone was detected only a few times. The chain carries TRBV23-1 and TRBJ1-1; the D gene is possibly TRBD1 (5 bases). TRBV23-1 is identified as an open reading frame with a role that is uncertain. This CDR3 has 15 amino acids. Trimming removed 7 bases from V and 1 base from J, with 16 bases in between. The DNA of the CDR3 is TGCGCCAGCACCATGGGAGGGGCTCGGAACACTGAAGCTTTCTTT. Its protein is CASTMGGARNTEAFF.

Concerning this clone itself: Other nucleotide sequences from this sample produce the same CDR3. The chain combines TRBV19 with TRBJ2-5, with 10 bases that match TRBD1. Germline assignment: CDR1 LNHDA and CDR2 SQIVND (reference sequence). J was trimmed by 5 bases and V by 6 bases; bases with no gene match: 3. CDR3 length: 13 residues. The CDR3 region has the DNA TGTGCCAGTAGCCGGGACAGGGGTGAGACCCAGTACTTC. This encodes CASSRDRGETQYF.

In nucleotides, the CDR3 is TGTGCCTGGAGTCCAGGCGATTATACTGAAGCTTTCTTT. Translating gives CAWSPGDYTEAFF. J is TRBJ1-1 and V is TRBV30; no definite D call. This CDR3 is 13 amino acids long. Looked up from germline, CDR1 is GTSNPN and CDR2 is SVGIG (reference sequence). The V end was cut by 2 bases, the J end by 5 bases, with 12 bases between.

This clone was picked up a small number of times. V gene TRBV4-2 combines with J gene TRBJ1-2, with 9 bases lining up with TRBD1. The CDR3 length is 13 residues. Germline trimming cut 4 bases from V and 4 bases from J; bases unmatched to any gene: 1. Germline V gives CDR1 LGHNA, CDR2 YNFKEQ. CDR3 nucleotides: TGTGCCAGCAGCCCGACAGGGGGCTATGGCTACACCTTC. Amino acids: CASSPTGGYGYTF.

The chain combines TRBV6-1 with TRBJ1-5, with D possibly being TRBD1 (6 bases). V was shortened by 4 bases and J by 3 bases, with 7 bases between the two germline ends. This CDR3 contains 13 residues. Germline CDR1 reads MNHNS; CDR2 reads SASEGT. The CDR3 DNA sequence: TGTGCCAGCAGTGGACAGGACAATCAGCCCCAGCATTTT. Encoded protein: CASSGQDNQPQHF.

This clone was found a few times. The chain is built from TRBV18 and TRBJ2-2; a weak D match, TRBD2 (5 bases). Germline V gives CDR1 KGHSH, CDR2 LQKENI. V lost 3 bases to trimming and J lost 7 bases, with 9 bases between them. The CDR3 spans 13 residues. CDR3 loop: CASSPEGGGELFF. The CDR3 coding sequence is TGTGCCAGCTCACCGGAAGGAGGCGGGGAGCTGTTTTTT.

J is TRBJ1-1 and V is TRBV7-8, with D possibly being TRBD1 (6 bases). The CDR3 spans 17 residues. V was clipped by 0 bases and J by 1 base, with 15 bases between them. In germline, CDR1 is SGHVS, CDR2 FQNEAQ. In DNA, the CDR3 is TGTGCCAGCAGCTTAGCGAGAGGGGGATGGCCGAACACTGAAGCTTTCTTT. Encoded protein: CASSLARGGWPNTEAFF.

The rearrangement uses TRBV7-6 and TRBJ2-7; D unclear. In germline, CDR1 is SGHVS, CDR2 FNYEAQ. The V end was cut by 3 bases, the J end by 7 bases, with 10 bases between. This CDR3 region has 12 residues. The CDR3 is CASSFALGEQYF. Here the CDR3 DNA reads TGTGCCAGCAGCTTCGCTCTCGGGGAGCAGTACTTC.

The chain combines TRBV30 with TRBJ2-7; the match to TRBD2 covers 8 bases. The germline V gene encodes CDR1 GTSNPN and CDR2 SVGIG (reference sequence). This CDR3 has 15 amino acids. Losses at the gene ends were 1 base for V and 5 bases for J; bases not matched to a gene: 10. This CDR3 is CAWSGVAGGVDEQYF. CDR3 in DNA: TGTGCCTGGAGTGGCGTGGCGGGAGGAGTGGACGAGCAGTACTTC.

Only a few counts were recorded for this clone. The genes are TRBV30 and TRBJ2-3; possible D gene TRBD2, 6 bases. The germline CDR1 and CDR2 sequences are GTSNPN and SVGIG (reference sequence). The CDR3 extends over 12 amino acids. The V gene lost 2 bases and the J gene lost 11 bases, with 14 bases spanning the gap. The CDR3 DNA sequence: TGTGCCTGGAGTCGAGCGGGCCAACTGCAGTATTTT. It codes for CAWSRAGQLQYF. The entire variable domain, with the rest obtained from reference TRBV30 and TRBJ2-3, is as follows: SQTIHQWPATLVQPVGSPLSLECTVEGTSNPNLYWYRQAAGRGLQLLFYSVGIGQISSEVPQNLSASRPQDRQFILSSKKLLLSDSGFYLCAWSRAGQLQYFGPGTRLTVL.

Note on this clone: The sample carries other DNA sequences with the same CDR3. This sequence joins TRBV7-2 and TRBJ2-1; D is unresolved. The CDR3 contains 15 residues. CDR1 and CDR2 (germline): SGHTA, FQGNSA. V dropped 5 bases and J dropped 0 bases, with 11 bases sitting between them. CDR3 region: CASSLATSSYNEQFF. The CDR3 nucleotides are TGTGCCAGCAGCCTTGCAACGAGCTCCTACAATGAGCAGTTCTTC.

The chain recombines TRBV29-1 with TRBJ2-2, with D perhaps matching TRBD1 (6 bases). Trimming removed 6 bases from V and 8 bases from J, with 19 bases in between. Germline V gene data show CDR1 as SQVTM and CDR2 as ANQGSEA. This CDR3 has 14 residues. The CDR3 spells CSVSTFNRVGELFF. The CDR3 DNA follows: TGCAGCGTATCTACATTCAACAGGGTTGGGGAGCTGTTTTTT.